A single sample gave rise to the 10 T cell receptor beta chains below, sequenced in a study of T cells in Graves' hyperthyroidism and ophthalmopathy. Researchers amplified the TCR beta CDR3 regions from RNA transcripts. First-round RT-PCR targeting the TCR CDR3 was performed with the HTBI primer set. TCRdb re-analysed the multiplex PCR reads in MiXCR, keeping a single row per CDR3 protein. Of fewer than 300,000 distinct CDR3 sequences listed, nearly 15% are singletons. The sample was blood. These receptors were collected from a woman between 45 and 60 years old with Graves' hyperthyroidism that later progressed to Graves' ophthalmopathy.

CDR3 sequence reads: CATRRETGGTGELFF. DNA for the CDR3: TGTGCCACCCGACGGGAGACAGGGGGCACCGGGGAGCTGTTTTTT. This rearrangement joins TRBV6-1 to TRBJ2-2; the match to TRBD1 covers 9 bases. The V and J ends lost 10 bases and 4 bases, in that order; junction bases with no gene match: 10. CDR3 length: 15 amino acids. CDR1 and CDR2 (germline): MNHNS, SASEGT.

At least ten counts were recorded for this clonotype. The CDR3 protein is CAIGGDDWGEKLFF. CDR3 nucleotides: TGTGCCATCGGAGGGGACGACTGGGGTGAAAAACTGTTTTTT. V usage is TRBV28 and J usage is TRBJ1-4, with TRBD1 as a possible D gene (5 bases). Germline assignment: CDR1 MDHEN and CDR2 SYDVKM. V was trimmed by 10 bases and J by 7 bases, leaving 19 bases between them. The CDR3 runs 14 residues.

This clonotype was counted between two and nine times. V and J are TRBV28 and TRBJ1-4; unclear D gene. Germline values: CDR1 MDHEN, CDR2 SYDVKM. The length of the CDR3 is 12 residues. Trimming pared 2 bases from V and 8 bases from J, leaving 6 bases between. CDR3 in amino acids: CASSLLWEKLFF. CDR3 sequence (DNA): TGTGCCAGCAGTTTACTTTGGGAAAAACTGTTTTTT.

This clonotype is medium-sized within its sample. The chain combines TRBV28 with TRBJ1-4; TRBD1 might be the D (6 bases). Germline lookup yields CDR1 MDHEN and CDR2 SYDVKM. The CDR3 has 16 amino acids. Trimming took 6 bases from V and 5 from J, leaving 19 bases between them. The CDR3: CASRTRGGRENEKLFF. Written as DNA, the CDR3 is TGTGCCAGCAGGACCCGCGGGGGGCGAGAAAATGAAAAACTGTTTTTT.

This clonotype showed up many times. The chain couples TRBV7-9 to TRBJ2-5, with D perhaps matching TRBD2 (6 bases). The CDR3 is 13 amino acids. In germline, CDR1 is SEHNR, CDR2 FQNEAQ (reference sequence). V dropped 4 bases and J dropped 4 bases, with 10 bases sitting between them. CDR3 nucleotide sequence: TGTGCCAGCAGCTCCCCAGCGGGAGAGACCCAGTACTTC. Translation gives CASSSPAGETQYF.

This clonotype was seen at least ten times. V usage is TRBV20-1 and J usage is TRBJ2-3; TRBD2 is a possible D gene (7 bases). The CDR3 consists of 15 residues. V was clipped by 0 bases and J by 4 bases, with 14 bases between them. Germline loops: CDR1 DFQATT, CDR2 SNEGSKA (reference sequence). CDR3 region: CSARDSGGLADTQYF. The CDR3 DNA follows: TGCAGTGCTAGAGATTCGGGGGGCTTGGCAGATACGCAGTATTTT.

The rearrangement uses TRBV6-2 or TRBV6-3 and TRBJ2-3, with 10 bases that match TRBD2. J lost 3 bases, V lost 6 bases, and 6 bases had no gene match. The CDR3 spans 15 residues. Germline V lookup: CDR1 MNHEY, CDR2 SVGEGT. The CDR3 nucleotides are TGTGCCAGCAGCGGGAGCGGGAGGGAAACAGATACGCAGTATTTT. Encoded protein: CASSGSGRETDTQYF.

The chain links TRBV7-9 to TRBJ2-6; D is ambiguous. Germline V gene sequence: CDR1 SEHNR, CDR2 FQNEAQ (reference sequence). This CDR3 comprises 14 residues. V was cut by 4 bases and J by 4 bases, with 8 bases left in between. CDR3 loop: CASSSGSGANVLTF. The CDR3 coding sequence is TGTGCCAGCAGCTCCGGGTCCGGGGCCAACGTCCTGACTTTC.

This clonotype was found a few times. A read error may be the cause here, since a much bigger clone is one base away. This chain uses TRBV7-2 with TRBJ2-1, with a tentative D call TRBD1 (7 bases). The germline V gene encodes CDR1 SGHTA and CDR2 FQGNSA. V lost 1 base and J 5 bases, leaving 12 bases between the germline ends. The CDR3 extends over 15 amino acids. CDR3 in amino acids: CASSLGSGGNNEQFF. CDR3 DNA sequence: TGTGCCAGCAGCTTAGGCTCAGGGGGGAACAATGAGCAGTTCTTC.

This clonotype was detected many times. The genes are TRBV30 and TRBJ1-5, with 7 bases fitting TRBD1. Losses at the gene ends were 1 base for V and 2 bases for J; bases not matched to a gene: 2. Germline loops: CDR1 GTSNPN, CDR2 SVGIG (reference sequence). The CDR3 totals 14 residues. The CDR3 nucleotides read TGTGCCTGGAGTGACAGGGGTGGCAATCAGCCCCAGCATTTT. Translating gives CAWSDRGGNQPQHF.